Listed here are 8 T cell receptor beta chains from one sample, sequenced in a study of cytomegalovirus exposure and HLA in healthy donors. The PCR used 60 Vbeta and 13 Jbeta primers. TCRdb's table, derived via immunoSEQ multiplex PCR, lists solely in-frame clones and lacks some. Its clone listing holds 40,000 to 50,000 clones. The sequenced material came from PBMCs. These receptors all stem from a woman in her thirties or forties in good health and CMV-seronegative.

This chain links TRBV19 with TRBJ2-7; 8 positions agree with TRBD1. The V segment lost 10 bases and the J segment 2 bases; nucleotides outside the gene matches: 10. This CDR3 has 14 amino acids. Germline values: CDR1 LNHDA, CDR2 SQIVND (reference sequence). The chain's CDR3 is CATRPQGAPYEQYF. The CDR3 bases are TGTGCCACGAGACCCCAGGGGGCCCCCTACGAGCAGTACTTC.

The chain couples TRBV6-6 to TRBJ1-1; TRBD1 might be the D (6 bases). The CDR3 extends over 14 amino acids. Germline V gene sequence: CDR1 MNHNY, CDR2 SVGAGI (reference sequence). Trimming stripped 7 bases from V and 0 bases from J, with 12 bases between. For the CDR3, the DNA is TGTGCCAGCAAAAGTGGGGGCCTGAACACTGAAGCTTTCTTT. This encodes CASKSGGLNTEAFF.

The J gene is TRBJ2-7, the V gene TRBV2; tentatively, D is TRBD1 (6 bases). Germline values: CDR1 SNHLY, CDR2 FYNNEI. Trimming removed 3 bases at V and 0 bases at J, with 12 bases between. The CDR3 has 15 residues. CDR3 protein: CASSESGGNSYEQYF. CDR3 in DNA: TGTGCCAGCAGTGAGAGTGGGGGCAACTCCTACGAGCAGTACTTC.

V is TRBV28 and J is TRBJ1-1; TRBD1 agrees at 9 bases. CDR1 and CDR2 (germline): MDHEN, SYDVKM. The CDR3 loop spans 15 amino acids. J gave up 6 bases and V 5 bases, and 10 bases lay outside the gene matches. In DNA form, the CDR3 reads TGTGCCAGCAGTCCAGCCGGGACAGGGTTCGCTGAAGCTTTCTTT. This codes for CASSPAGTGFAEAFF.

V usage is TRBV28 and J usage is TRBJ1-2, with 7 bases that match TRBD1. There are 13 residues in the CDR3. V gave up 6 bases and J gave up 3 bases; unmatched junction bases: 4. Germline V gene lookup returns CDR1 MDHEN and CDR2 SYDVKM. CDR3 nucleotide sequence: TGTGCCAGCAGGCGGACAGGTGACTATGGCTACACCTTC. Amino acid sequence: CASRRTGDYGYTF.

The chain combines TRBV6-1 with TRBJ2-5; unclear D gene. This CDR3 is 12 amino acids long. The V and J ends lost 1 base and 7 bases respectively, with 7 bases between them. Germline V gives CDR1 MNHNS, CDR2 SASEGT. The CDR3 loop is CASSEGVRTQYF. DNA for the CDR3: TGTGCCAGCAGTGAAGGTGTTCGGACCCAGTACTTC.

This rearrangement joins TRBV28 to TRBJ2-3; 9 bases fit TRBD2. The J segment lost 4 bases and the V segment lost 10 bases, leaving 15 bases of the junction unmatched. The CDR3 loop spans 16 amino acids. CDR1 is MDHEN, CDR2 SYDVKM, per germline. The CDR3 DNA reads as TGTGCCACCCCCGCCAGGAGTAGCGGGAGTGCAGATACGCAGTATTTT. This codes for CATPARSSGSADTQYF.

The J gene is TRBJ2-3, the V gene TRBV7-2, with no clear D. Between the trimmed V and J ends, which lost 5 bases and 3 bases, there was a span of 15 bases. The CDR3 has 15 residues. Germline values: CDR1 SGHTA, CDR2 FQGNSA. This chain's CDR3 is CASSPSRIQTDTQYF. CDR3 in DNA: TGTGCCAGCAGCCCATCCAGAATCCAGACAGATACGCAGTATTTT. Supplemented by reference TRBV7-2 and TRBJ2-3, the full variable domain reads GAGVSQSPSNKVTEKGKDVELRCDPISGHTALYWYRQSLGQGLEFLIYFQGNSAPDKSGLPSDRFSAERTGGSVSTLTIQRTQQEDSAVYLCASSPSRIQTDTQYFGPGTRLTVL.